Listed here are 12 T cell receptor beta chains from one sample, sequenced in a study of neurological immune-mediated disorders. MiXCR, run by TCRdb on the 5' RACE reads, gives a single entry per CDR3 protein. The data hold under 90,000 distinct CDR3 sequences, with 10% observed a single time. The sequenced material came from PBMCs. These receptors all stem from a man aged 35 to 55 in good health.

In its sample, this clonotype was seen many times. The chain joins TRBV5-1 to TRBJ2-7, with 8 bases lining up with TRBD2. Germline V gene sequence: CDR1 SGHRS, CDR2 YFSETQ. V trimming: 4 bases; J trimming: 7 bases; junction bases outside the gene matches: 7. The CDR3 length is 13 residues. The CDR3 sequence is CASSLLRGGEQYF. The CDR3 nucleotides read TGCGCCAGCAGCCTTCTCCGGGGGGGAGAGCAGTACTTC. Full variable domain (outside the CDR3, taken from reference TRBV5-1 and TRBJ2-7): KAGVTQTPRYLIKTRGQQVTLSCSPISGHRSVSWYQQTPGQGLQFLFEYFSETQRNKGNFPGRFSGRQFSNSRSEMNVSTLELGDSALYLCASSLLRGGEQYFGPGTRLTVT.

This chain joins TRBV5-5 and TRBJ2-1; TRBD1 matches 10 bases. With V trimmed by 1 base and J by 4 bases, 5 bases remained unmatched. Germline CDR1 and CDR2: SGHKS and YYEKEE (reference sequence). The CDR3 is 16 residues long. The CDR3 nucleotides are TGTGCCAGCAGCTTGCTCCGGACAGGGGGGTACAATGAGCAGTTCTTC. Translation gives CASSLLRTGGYNEQFF.

There are many counts of this clonotype. The gene calls are TRBV27 and TRBJ2-7, with a tentative D call TRBD1 (5 bases). This CDR3 has 12 amino acids. Germline CDR1 and CDR2: MNHEY and SMNVEV (reference sequence). V lost 8 bases to trimming and J lost 5 bases, with 13 bases between them. The CDR3 here is CASGVDNHEQYF. CDR3 bases: TGTGCCAGCGGGGTGGACAACCACGAGCAGTACTTC.

This clonotype was counted many times. CDR3 sequence: CSASAGKLFF. The CDR3 DNA follows: TGCAGTGCTAGCGCAGGAAAACTGTTTTTT. V usage is TRBV20-1 and J usage is TRBJ1-4; D gene unclear. CDR1 and CDR2 (germline): DFQATT, SNEGSKA (reference sequence). The CDR3 loop spans 10 amino acids. The V end was cut by 3 bases, the J end by 10 bases, with 6 bases between.

This clonotype occurred many times. This chain links TRBV5-5 with TRBJ2-5, with 12 bases that match TRBD2. V lost 4 bases and J lost 5; bases outside the gene matches: 6. The germline V gene has CDR1 SGHKS and CDR2 YYEKEE (reference sequence). The CDR3 runs 15 residues. In DNA form, the CDR3 reads TGTGCCAGCAGCCTTGGGACTAGCGGGCCGGAGACCCAGTACTTC. Amino acid sequence: CASSLGTSGPETQYF. The whole variable domain, remainder taken from reference TRBV5-5 and TRBJ2-5, is DAGVTQSPTHLIKTRGQQVTLRCSPISGHKSVSWYQQVLGQGPQFIFQYYEKEERGRGNFPDRFSARQFPNYSSELNVNALLLGDSALYLCASSLGTSGPETQYFGPGTRLLVL.

This clonotype was seen many times. V and J are TRBV7-9 and TRBJ1-1; unclear D gene. V lost 1 base and J 1 base, leaving 7 bases between the germline ends. Germline CDR1 is SEHNR and CDR2 is FQNEAQ (reference sequence). This CDR3 has 14 residues. The CDR3 sequence: CASSLVVRNTEAFF. The CDR3 DNA follows: TGTGCCAGCAGCTTAGTGGTAAGGAACACTGAAGCTTTCTTT.

This clonotype showed up many times. The rearrangement joins TRBV7-2 to TRBJ1-4; no reliable D call. The CDR3 totals 17 residues. Germline V CDR1 and CDR2: SGHTA, FQGNSA. V shed 1 base and J shed 0 bases, with 12 bases lying between them. For the CDR3, the DNA is TGTGCCAGCAGCTTAGTCCCTCAAGTTGCAACTAATGAAAAACTGTTTTTT. This encodes CASSLVPQVATNEKLFF.

This clonotype was recorded many times. V gene TRBV20-1 combines with J gene TRBJ2-7; 14 positions agree with TRBD2. The CDR3 is 17 residues long. J was trimmed by 6 bases and V by 2 bases; bases with no gene match: 12. Germline V gene data show CDR1 as DFQATT and CDR2 as SNEGSKA (reference sequence). In DNA, the CDR3 is TGCAGTGCTAGACCCGGACTAGCGGGAGGTTCCTTTTCCGAGCAGTACTTC. Its protein product is CSARPGLAGGSFSEQYF.

The sample holds many counts of this clonotype. The chain employs TRBV28 and TRBJ2-3; the D gene is possibly TRBD2 (6 bases). CDR3 length equals 14 residues. The germline gives CDR1 MDHEN, CDR2 SYDVKM. V was trimmed by 10 bases and J by 9 bases, leaving 23 bases between them. DNA of the CDR3: TGTGCCATGGGGGGTAGCGGAGGTTCAGGGACGCAGTATTTT. This sequence encodes CAMGGSGGSGTQYF.

At least ten counts were recorded for this clonotype. V and J are TRBV20-1 and TRBJ2-1, with TRBD2 matching over 11 bases. Germline values: CDR1 DFQATT, CDR2 SNEGSKA (reference sequence). This CDR3 has 16 amino acids. V shed 0 bases and J 4 bases; nucleotides not matched to a gene: 5. Here the CDR3 reads CSARDRASGRYNEQFF. DNA for the CDR3: TGCAGTGCTAGAGATCGGGCTAGCGGGAGGTACAATGAGCAGTTCTTC.

This clonotype has a count of ten or more. V usage is TRBV6-5 and J usage is TRBJ2-2; 8 bases are a match to TRBD2. V was pared by 6 bases and J by 5 bases, with 8 bases of the junction left unmatched. CDR3 length: 15 residues. CDR1 and CDR2 from the germline V gene are MNHEY and SVGAGI. The CDR3: CASSKAGARTGELFF. CDR3 coding DNA: TGTGCCAGCAGCAAAGCGGGAGCTCGGACCGGGGAGCTGTTTTTT.

This clonotype was detected ten times or more. V and J are TRBV19 and TRBJ1-5; D is undetermined. Looked up from germline, CDR1 is LNHDA and CDR2 is SQIVND (reference sequence). Trimming removed 6 bases at V and 5 bases at J, with 11 bases between. There are 13 residues in the CDR3. The CDR3 here is CASRIGFDQPQHF. In DNA, the CDR3 is TGTGCCAGTAGAATCGGCTTTGATCAGCCCCAGCATTTT.